The 3 T cell receptor beta chains below were found in one sample sequenced in a study of blood T cell repertoires in COVID-19. Here immunoSEQ multiplex PCR was the method, and the copy in TCRdb shows in-frame clones only, minus some. The table has some 200,000 clones, around 80% seen once. Sequenced material: peripheral blood. All receptors come from a woman of 80 years or more with active or convalescent COVID-19.

The V and J genes are TRBV7-9 and TRBJ2-7; TRBD2 might be the D (6 bases). V lost 1 base to trimming and J lost 1 base, with 11 bases between them. CDR1 is SEHNR, CDR2 FQNEAQ, per germline (reference sequence). The CDR3 has 15 residues. DNA of the CDR3: TGTGCCAGCAGCTTAGATGGGGGGAAATCCTACGAGCAGTACTTC. Its protein product is CASSLDGGKSYEQYF.

The chain combines TRBV19 with TRBJ1-2, with 9 bases lining up with TRBD1. The trim removed 3 bases at V and 6 bases at J, leaving 5 bases unmatched. From germline, CDR1 is LNHDA and CDR2 SQIVND (reference sequence). CDR3 length: 14 amino acids. CDR3 sequence (DNA): TGTGCCAGTAGTATGGGACAGGGTTCGAATGGCTACACCTTC. Amino acid sequence: CASSMGQGSNGYTF.

The genes are TRBV7-3 and TRBJ2-7; D might be TRBD1 (6 bases). Per germline, CDR1 SGHTA and CDR2 FQGTGA. CDR3 length: 15 residues. The V gene lost 2 bases and the J gene lost 2 bases, with 13 bases spanning the gap. The CDR3, as DNA: TGTGCCAGCAGCTTACTACAGGGCACCCCCTACGAGCAGTACTTC. Its translation is CASSLLQGTPYEQYF.